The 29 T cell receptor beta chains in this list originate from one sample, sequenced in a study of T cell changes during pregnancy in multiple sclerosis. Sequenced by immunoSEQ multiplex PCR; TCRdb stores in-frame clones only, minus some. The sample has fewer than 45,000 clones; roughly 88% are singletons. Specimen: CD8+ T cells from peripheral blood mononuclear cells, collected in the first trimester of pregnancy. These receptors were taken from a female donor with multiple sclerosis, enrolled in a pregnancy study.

The CDR3 nucleotides are TGCGCCAGCAGCACATACCAAGAGACCCAGTACTTC. Its translation: CASSTYQETQYF. The gene calls are TRBV5-1 and TRBJ2-5; D call uncertain. The V end lost 4 bases, the J end lost 0 bases, and 4 bases lay between the germline ends. Per germline, CDR1 SGHRS and CDR2 YFSETQ. This CDR3 has 12 amino acids.

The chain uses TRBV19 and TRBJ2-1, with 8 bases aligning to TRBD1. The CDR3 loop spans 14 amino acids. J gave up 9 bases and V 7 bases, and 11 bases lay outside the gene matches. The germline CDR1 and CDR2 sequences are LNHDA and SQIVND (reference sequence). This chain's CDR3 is CASKGETGAVEQFF. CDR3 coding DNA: TGTGCCAGTAAGGGTGAGACAGGGGCGGTTGAGCAGTTCTTC. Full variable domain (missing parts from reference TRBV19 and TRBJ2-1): DGGITQSPKYLFRKEGQNVTLSCEQNLNHDAMYWYRQDPGQGLRLIYYSQIVNDFQKGDIAEGYSVSREKKESFPLTVTSAQKNPTAFYLCASKGETGAVEQFFGPGTRLTVL.

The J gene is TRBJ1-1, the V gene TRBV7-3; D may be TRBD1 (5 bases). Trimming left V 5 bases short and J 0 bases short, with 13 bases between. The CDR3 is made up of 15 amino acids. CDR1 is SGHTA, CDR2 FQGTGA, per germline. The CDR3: CASSPHLGVNTEAFF. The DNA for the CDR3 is TGTGCCAGCAGCCCCCATTTAGGGGTGAACACTGAAGCTTTCTTT.

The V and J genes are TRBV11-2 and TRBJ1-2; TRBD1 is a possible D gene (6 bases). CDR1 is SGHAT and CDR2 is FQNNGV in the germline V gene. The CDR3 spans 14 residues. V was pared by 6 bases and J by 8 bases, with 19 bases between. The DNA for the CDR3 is TGTGCCAGCAGTCGAGACAGGTCATTTAGGGGCTACACCTTC. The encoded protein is CASSRDRSFRGYTF. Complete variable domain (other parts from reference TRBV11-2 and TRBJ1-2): EAGVAQSPRYKIIEKRQSVAFWCNPISGHATLYWYQQILGQGPKLLIQFQNNGVVDDSQLPKDRFSAERLKGVDSTLKIQPAKLEDSAVYLCASSRDRSFRGYTFGSGTRLTVV.

The CDR3 is CASSVEVLAATYEQYF. CDR3 DNA: TGTGCCAGCAGCGTAGAGGTATTAGCGGCGACCTACGAGCAGTACTTC. The chain uses TRBV9 and TRBJ2-7; possibly TRBD2 for D (6 bases). The germline gives CDR1 SGDLS, CDR2 YYNGEE. CDR3 size: 16 residues. V lost 0 bases to trimming and J lost 2 bases, with 15 bases between them.

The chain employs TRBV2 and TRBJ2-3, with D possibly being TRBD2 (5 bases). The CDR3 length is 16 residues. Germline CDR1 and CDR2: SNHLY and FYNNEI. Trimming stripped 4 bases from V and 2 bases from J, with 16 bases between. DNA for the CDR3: TGTGCCAGCAGTGCTAGCCGGACGGTCGTCACAGATACGCAGTATTTT. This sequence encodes CASSASRTVVTDTQYF.

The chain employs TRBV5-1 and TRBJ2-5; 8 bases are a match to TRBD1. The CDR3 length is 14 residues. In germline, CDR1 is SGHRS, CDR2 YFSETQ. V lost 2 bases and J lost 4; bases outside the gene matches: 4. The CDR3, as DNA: TGCGCCAGCAGCTTAACAGGGGGGAGAGAGACCCAGTACTTC. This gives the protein CASSLTGGRETQYF.

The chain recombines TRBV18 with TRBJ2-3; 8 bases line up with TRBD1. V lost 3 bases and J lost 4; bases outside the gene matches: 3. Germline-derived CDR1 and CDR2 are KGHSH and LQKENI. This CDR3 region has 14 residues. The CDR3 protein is CASSPDRGADTQYF. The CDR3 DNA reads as TGTGCCAGCTCACCCGACAGGGGCGCAGATACGCAGTATTTT.

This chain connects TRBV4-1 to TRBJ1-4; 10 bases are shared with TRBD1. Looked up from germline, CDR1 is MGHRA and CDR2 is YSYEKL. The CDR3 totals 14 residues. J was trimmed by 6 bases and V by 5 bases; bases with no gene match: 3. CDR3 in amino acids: CASSAGTGDEKLFF. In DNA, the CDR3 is TGCGCCAGCAGCGCCGGGACAGGGGATGAAAAACTGTTTTTT.

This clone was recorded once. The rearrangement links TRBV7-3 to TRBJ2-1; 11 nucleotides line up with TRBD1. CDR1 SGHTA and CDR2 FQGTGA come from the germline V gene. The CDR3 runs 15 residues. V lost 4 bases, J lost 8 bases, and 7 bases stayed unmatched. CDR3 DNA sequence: TGTGCCAGCAGCTCCGGGACAGGGGGTTTGTATGAGCAGTTCTTC. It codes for CASSSGTGGLYEQFF.

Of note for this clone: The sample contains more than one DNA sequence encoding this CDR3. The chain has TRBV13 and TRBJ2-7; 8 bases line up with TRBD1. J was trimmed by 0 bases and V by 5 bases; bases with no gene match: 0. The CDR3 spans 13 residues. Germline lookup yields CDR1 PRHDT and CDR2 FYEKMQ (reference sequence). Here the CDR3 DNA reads TGTGCCAGCAGCCAGGGGGCCTCCTACGAGCAGTACTTC. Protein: CASSQGASYEQYF.

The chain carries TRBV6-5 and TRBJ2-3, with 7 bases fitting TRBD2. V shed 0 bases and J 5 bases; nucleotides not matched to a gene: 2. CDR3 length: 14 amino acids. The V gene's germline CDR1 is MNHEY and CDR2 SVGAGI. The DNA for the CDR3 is TGTGCCAGCAGTTACTCGGCTAGCGGAGATACGCAGTATTTT. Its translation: CASSYSASGDTQYF.

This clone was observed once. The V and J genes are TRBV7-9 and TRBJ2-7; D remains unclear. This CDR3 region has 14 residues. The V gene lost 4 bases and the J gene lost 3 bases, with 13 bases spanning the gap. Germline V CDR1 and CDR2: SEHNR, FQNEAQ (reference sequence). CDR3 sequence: CASSSGSVLYEQYF. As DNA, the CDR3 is TGTGCCAGCAGCTCCGGTTCCGTTCTCTACGAGCAGTACTTC.

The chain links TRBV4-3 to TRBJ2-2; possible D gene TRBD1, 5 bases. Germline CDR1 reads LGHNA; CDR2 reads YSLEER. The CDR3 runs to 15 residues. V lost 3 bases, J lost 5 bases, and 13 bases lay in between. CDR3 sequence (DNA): TGCGCCAGCAGCCAGGACCACTGGACAACCGGGGAGCTGTTTTTT. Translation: CASSQDHWTTGELFF.

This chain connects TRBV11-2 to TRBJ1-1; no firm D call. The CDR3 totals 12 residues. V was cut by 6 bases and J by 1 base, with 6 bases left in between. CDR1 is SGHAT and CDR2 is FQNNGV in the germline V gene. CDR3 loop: CASRSGNTEAFF. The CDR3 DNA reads TGTGCCAGCAGGTCCGGGAACACTGAAGCTTTCTTT.

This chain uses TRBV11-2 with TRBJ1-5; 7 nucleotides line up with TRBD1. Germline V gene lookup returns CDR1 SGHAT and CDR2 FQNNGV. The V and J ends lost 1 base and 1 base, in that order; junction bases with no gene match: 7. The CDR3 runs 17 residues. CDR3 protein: CASSLGQGSMSNQPQHF. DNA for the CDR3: TGTGCCAGCAGCTTAGGACAGGGAAGTATGAGCAATCAGCCCCAGCATTTT. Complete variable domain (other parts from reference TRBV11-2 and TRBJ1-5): EAGVAQSPRYKIIEKRQSVAFWCNPISGHATLYWYQQILGQGPKLLIQFQNNGVVDDSQLPKDRFSAERLKGVDSTLKIQPAKLEDSAVYLCASSLGQGSMSNQPQHFGDGTRLSIL.

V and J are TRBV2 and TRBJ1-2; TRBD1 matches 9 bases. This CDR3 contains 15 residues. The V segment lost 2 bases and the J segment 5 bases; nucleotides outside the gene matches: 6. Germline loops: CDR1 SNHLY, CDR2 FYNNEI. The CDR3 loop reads CASSERGQGYYGYTF. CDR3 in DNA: TGTGCCAGCAGTGAACGGGGACAGGGCTATTATGGCTACACCTTC.

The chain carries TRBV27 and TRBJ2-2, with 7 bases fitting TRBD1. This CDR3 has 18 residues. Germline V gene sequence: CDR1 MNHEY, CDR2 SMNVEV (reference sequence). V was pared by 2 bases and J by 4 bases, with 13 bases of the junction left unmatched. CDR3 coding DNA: TGTGCCAGCAGTTTAATAGAGACAGGGATGCTTGGCACCGGGGAGCTGTTTTTT. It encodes CASSLIETGMLGTGELFF.

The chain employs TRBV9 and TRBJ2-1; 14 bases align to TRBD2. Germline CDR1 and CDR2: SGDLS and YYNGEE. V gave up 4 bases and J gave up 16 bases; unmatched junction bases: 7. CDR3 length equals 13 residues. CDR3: CASSPHGTSGSFF. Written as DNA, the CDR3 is TGTGCCAGCAGCCCCCATGGGACTAGCGGGAGCTTCTTC.

The CDR3 protein is CASSYDARAISTDTQYF. CDR3 DNA: TGTGCCAGCAGTTACGATGCCAGGGCTATTAGCACAGATACGCAGTATTTT. The chain recombines TRBV27 with TRBJ2-3; possible D gene TRBD1, 5 bases. The CDR3 length is 17 residues. Germline CDR1 and CDR2: MNHEY and SMNVEV (reference sequence). Trimming shortened V by 4 bases and J by 0 bases, and 17 bases separated the two germline ends.

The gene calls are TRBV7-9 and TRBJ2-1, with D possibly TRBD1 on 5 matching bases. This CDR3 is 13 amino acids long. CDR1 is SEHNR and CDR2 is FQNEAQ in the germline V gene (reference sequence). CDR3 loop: CAINPDTYYEQFF. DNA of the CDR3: TGTGCTATCAATCCGGACACTTATTATGAGCAGTTCTTC.

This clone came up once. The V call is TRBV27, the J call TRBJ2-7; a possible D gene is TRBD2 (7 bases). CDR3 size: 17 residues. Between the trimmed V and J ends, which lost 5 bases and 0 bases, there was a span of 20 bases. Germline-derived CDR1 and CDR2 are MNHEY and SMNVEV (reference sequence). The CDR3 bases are TGTGCCAGCAGTCCCCCCGCGTGGGGAGGGGGCTCCTACGAGCAGTACTTC. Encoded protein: CASSPPAWGGGSYEQYF.

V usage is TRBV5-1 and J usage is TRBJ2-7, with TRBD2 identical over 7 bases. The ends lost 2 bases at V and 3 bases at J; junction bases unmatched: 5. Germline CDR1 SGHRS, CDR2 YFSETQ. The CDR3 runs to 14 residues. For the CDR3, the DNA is TGCGCCAGCAGCTTAGGGGCTAGCGGCTACGAGCAGTACTTC. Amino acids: CASSLGASGYEQYF.

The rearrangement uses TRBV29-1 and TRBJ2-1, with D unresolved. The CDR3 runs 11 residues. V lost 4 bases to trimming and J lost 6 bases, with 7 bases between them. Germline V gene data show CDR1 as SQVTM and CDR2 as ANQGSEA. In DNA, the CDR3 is TGCAGCGTTGTCAGGTCCAATGAGCAGTTCTTC. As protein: CSVVRSNEQFF.

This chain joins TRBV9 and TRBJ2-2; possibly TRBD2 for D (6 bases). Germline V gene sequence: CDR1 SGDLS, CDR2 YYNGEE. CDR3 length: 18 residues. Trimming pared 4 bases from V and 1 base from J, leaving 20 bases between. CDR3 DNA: TGTGCCAGCAGCCGTGGGGCAGGGAGGTTTAGGAACACCGGGGAGCTGTTTTTT. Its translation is CASSRGAGRFRNTGELFF.

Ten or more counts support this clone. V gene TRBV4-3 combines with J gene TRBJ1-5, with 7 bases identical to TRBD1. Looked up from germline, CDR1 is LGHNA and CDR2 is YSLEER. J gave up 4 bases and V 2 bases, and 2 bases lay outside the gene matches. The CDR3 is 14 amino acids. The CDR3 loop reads CASSQRQGNQPQHF. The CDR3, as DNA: TGCGCCAGCAGCCAAAGACAGGGTAATCAGCCCCAGCATTTT.

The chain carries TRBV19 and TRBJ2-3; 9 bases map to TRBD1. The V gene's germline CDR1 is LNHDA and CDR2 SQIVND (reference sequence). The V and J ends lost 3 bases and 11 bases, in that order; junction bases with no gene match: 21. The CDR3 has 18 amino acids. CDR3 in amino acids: CASSMLSPGTGPKYGQYF. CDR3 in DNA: TGTGCCAGTAGTATGCTCTCCCCCGGGACAGGGCCAAAATACGGGCAGTATTTT.

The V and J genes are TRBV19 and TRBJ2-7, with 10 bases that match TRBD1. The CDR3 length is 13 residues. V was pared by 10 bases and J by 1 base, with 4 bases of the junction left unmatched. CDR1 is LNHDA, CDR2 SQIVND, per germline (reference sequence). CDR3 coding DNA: TGTGCCACCACGGACAGGGGGTCCTACGAGCAGTACTTC. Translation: CATTDRGSYEQYF.

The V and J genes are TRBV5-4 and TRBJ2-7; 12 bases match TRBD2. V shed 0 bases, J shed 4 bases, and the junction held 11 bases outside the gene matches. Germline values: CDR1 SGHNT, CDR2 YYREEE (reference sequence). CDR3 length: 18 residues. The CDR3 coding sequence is TGTGCCAGCAGCTTGGGGAGAGTAGGGCTAGCGGGAGGGTACGAGCAGTACTTC. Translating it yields CASSLGRVGLAGGYEQYF.